The 22 T cell receptor beta chains listed next were all sequenced from one sample in a study. TCRdb re-called the RT-PCR reads through MiXCR, storing one row per CDR3 protein. The sample consists of almost 700,000 distinct CDR3 sequences, approximately 15% of them appearing once. The material sequenced was memory CD4+ T cells from blood. These receptors all come from a female donor in good health, serving as a healthy control.

This clonotype was detected only a few times. This sequence joins TRBV27 and TRBJ2-7, with D possibly matching TRBD2 (6 bases). The CDR3 covers 15 residues. Germline V CDR1 and CDR2: MNHEY, SMNVEV (reference sequence). V shed 0 bases and J shed 6 bases, with 15 bases lying between them. The CDR3 is CASSLSFQGLPEQYF. The CDR3 bases are TGTGCCAGCAGTTTATCTTTCCAGGGACTCCCCGAGCAGTACTTC.

CDR3 coding DNA: TGCGCCAGCAGCTATACCGACTCTGGGGCCAACGTCCTGACTTTC. Its protein product is CASSYTDSGANVLTF. The chain has TRBV4-1 and TRBJ2-6; D ambiguous. The germline V and J ends were trimmed by 5 bases and 0 bases, with 8 bases remaining between them. Germline assignment: CDR1 MGHRA and CDR2 YSYEKL. The CDR3 has 15 residues.

This clonotype was seen only a few times. V gene TRBV6-2 or TRBV6-3 combines with J gene TRBJ2-3; TRBD2 matches at 13 bases. The germline CDR1 and CDR2 sequences are MNHEY and SVGEGT. The CDR3 covers 17 residues. The V segment lost 5 bases and the J segment 4 bases; nucleotides outside the gene matches: 9. DNA for the CDR3: TGTGCCAGCAGTCAAGGGACTAGCGGGACGCACGCAGATACGCAGTATTTT. It encodes CASSQGTSGTHADTQYF.

This clonotype was counted ten times or more. The V and J genes are TRBV7-2 and TRBJ2-3; the D is unclear. Germline V gives CDR1 SGHTA, CDR2 FQGNSA. The CDR3 sequence is 14 residues long. The germline V and J ends were trimmed by 6 bases and 11 bases, with 21 bases remaining between them. The chain's CDR3 is CASSSFGQKEQQYF. The CDR3, as DNA: TGTGCCAGCAGTTCATTCGGGCAGAAAGAGCAGCAGTATTTT. The entire variable domain, with the rest obtained from reference TRBV7-2 and TRBJ2-3, is as follows: GAGVSQSPSNKVTEKGKDVELRCDPISGHTALYWYRQSLGQGLEFLIYFQGNSAPDKSGLPSDRFSAERTGGSVSTLTIQRTQQEDSAVYLCASSSFGQKEQQYFGPGTRLTVL.

This clonotype was seen repeatedly, ten times or more. V usage is TRBV7-6 and J usage is TRBJ2-3, with 7 bases aligning to TRBD1. Looked up from germline, CDR1 is SGHVS and CDR2 is FNYEAQ. The V segment lost 1 base and the J segment 4 bases; nucleotides outside the gene matches: 14. The CDR3 loop spans 18 amino acids. The CDR3 loop reads CASSLGAPGQRRSDTQYF. In nucleotides, the CDR3 is TGTGCCAGCAGCTTAGGGGCCCCGGGACAGAGACGATCAGATACGCAGTATTTT.

The rearrangement links TRBV5-1 to TRBJ1-6; D is perhaps TRBD1 (5 bases). The germline V gene encodes CDR1 SGHRS and CDR2 YFSETQ. The CDR3 length is 17 residues. Trimming removed 4 bases from V and 4 bases from J, with 18 bases in between. The DNA of the CDR3 is TGCGCCAGCAGCCCGGACGATTCTGGGGGTTATAATTCACCCCTCCACTTT. Translated: CASSPDDSGGYNSPLHF.

This clonotype was picked up a small number of times. This sequence joins TRBV5-1 and TRBJ2-7; D unresolved. Trimming took 2 bases from V and 2 from J, leaving 11 bases between them. This CDR3 is built from 14 residues. Germline V lookup: CDR1 SGHRS, CDR2 YFSETQ. The CDR3 protein is CASSFTGDAYEQYF. In DNA form, the CDR3 reads TGCGCCAGCAGCTTCACCGGAGACGCCTACGAGCAGTACTTC.

The chain uses TRBV29-1 and TRBJ1-1; D gene unclear. Trimming took 6 bases from V and 5 from J, leaving 16 bases between them. This CDR3 has 13 amino acids. CDR1 is SQVTM and CDR2 is ANQGSEA in the germline V gene. The CDR3 protein is CSVAAGPGTEAFF. For the CDR3, the DNA is TGCAGCGTGGCCGCAGGTCCAGGAACTGAAGCTTTCTTT.

The chain recombines TRBV28 with TRBJ1-3; maybe TRBD1 (6 bases). The V end lost 6 bases, the J end lost 7 bases, and 10 bases lay between the germline ends. Germline V gene sequence: CDR1 MDHEN, CDR2 SYDVKM. The CDR3 covers 12 residues. The CDR3 region is CASRRDINTIYF. The CDR3 region has the DNA TGTGCCAGCAGAAGGGACATCAACACCATATATTTT.

This clonotype has a handful of counts. The chain carries TRBV24-1 and TRBJ2-7; D may match TRBD1 or TRBD2 (7 bases each). The CDR3 extends over 18 amino acids. Germline V gene data show CDR1 as KGHDR and CDR2 as SFDVKD. V was cut by 3 bases and J by 0 bases, with 20 bases left in between. CDR3 DNA sequence: TGTGCCACCAGTGATGGGCTCAGGGGGGGAGCAGGCTCCTACGAGCAGTACTTC. It codes for CATSDGLRGGAGSYEQYF.

The chain carries TRBV7-9 and TRBJ2-7; D could derive from TRBD1 or TRBD2 (6 bases each). The CDR3 is 15 residues long. Germline values: CDR1 SEHNR, CDR2 FQNEAQ (reference sequence). V was cut by 5 bases and J by 2 bases, with 16 bases left in between. The chain's CDR3 is CASSPSGAGPYEQYF. CDR3 nucleotides: TGTGCCAGCAGCCCGTCGGGGGCTGGTCCCTACGAGCAGTACTTC.

The J gene is TRBJ2-7, the V gene TRBV25-1, with no clear D. The CDR3 loop spans 14 amino acids. The V end was cut by 0 bases, the J end by 4 bases, with 10 bases between. CDR1 is MGHDK and CDR2 is SYGVNS in the germline V gene. The CDR3 spells CASSEYSSGYEQYF. CDR3 bases: TGTGCCAGCAGTGAATATTCATCCGGGTACGAGCAGTACTTC.

This clonotype has a count of ten or more. This chain connects TRBV20-1 to TRBJ2-7, with 12 nucleotides matching TRBD2. The CDR3 is 15 amino acids. V was clipped by 3 bases and J by 3 bases; unmatched bases: 6. Germline V lookup: CDR1 DFQATT, CDR2 SNEGSKA (reference sequence). DNA for the CDR3: TGCAGTGCTAGCAAACTGGGACTAGCGGGCTACGAGCAGTACTTC. Translating gives CSASKLGLAGYEQYF.

This clonotype was counted a few times. This chain links TRBV20-1 with TRBJ1-4, with no clear D. The CDR3 consists of 14 residues. The germline CDR1 and CDR2 sequences are DFQATT and SNEGSKA (reference sequence). Trimming pared 6 bases from V and 4 bases from J, leaving 15 bases between. CDR3 in amino acids: CSARTSGLNEKLFF. The CDR3 bases are TGCAGTGCCAGAACCTCGGGCCTTAATGAAAAACTGTTTTTT.

The rearrangement joins TRBV6-2 or TRBV6-3 to TRBJ2-7; perhaps D is TRBD1 or TRBD2 (5 bases each). This CDR3 is 14 amino acids long. V shed 0 bases and J shed 7 bases, with 13 bases lying between them. Per the germline V gene, CDR1 is MNHEY and CDR2 is SVGEGT. The CDR3 loop reads CASSYSGTPGEQYF. CDR3 nucleotide sequence: TGTGCCAGCAGTTACTCCGGGACCCCGGGGGAGCAGTACTTC.

This clonotype was recorded many times. This chain links TRBV12-3 or TRBV12-4 with TRBJ2-5, with 8 bases lining up with TRBD2. Trimming removed 4 bases from V and 2 bases from J; junction bases left unmatched: 9. This CDR3 is built from 16 residues. CDR3 DNA sequence: TGTGCCAGCAGTTACGAGCTAGCGGGCAGTCAAGAGACCCAGTACTTC. Translation: CASSYELAGSQETQYF.

This clonotype was detected only a few times. The chain combines TRBV4-3 with TRBJ1-1; D is possibly TRBD1 (6 bases). The germline CDR1 and CDR2 sequences are LGHNA and YSLEER. CDR3 length equals 16 residues. V lost 0 bases and J lost 8, with 19 bases in between. CDR3: CASSQDRGGRRGEAFF. The CDR3 bases are TGCGCCAGCAGCCAAGATCGGGGGGGCCGCCGGGGGGAAGCTTTCTTT.

This chain connects TRBV20-1 to TRBJ2-1; TRBD2 matches 8 bases. Germline trimming cut 3 bases from V and 3 bases from J; bases unmatched to any gene: 7. The CDR3 totals 15 residues. The germline V gene has CDR1 DFQATT and CDR2 SNEGSKA (reference sequence). The CDR3 loop reads CSASPPAGVYNEQFF. The CDR3, as DNA: TGCAGTGCTAGCCCCCCAGCGGGAGTCTACAATGAGCAGTTCTTC.

The CDR3 DNA reads as TGCAGTGCTTATTTAGCGGGATCACTTACGCAGTATTTT. Translation: CSAYLAGSLTQYF. The V and J genes are TRBV20-1 and TRBJ2-3; 8 bases match TRBD2. Germline CDR1 DFQATT, CDR2 SNEGSKA (reference sequence). This CDR3 is 13 amino acids long. J lost 8 bases, V lost 5 bases, and 9 bases had no gene match.

The CDR3: CASSLGTSSAYEQYF. The CDR3 DNA reads TGTGCCAGCAGCTTAGGGACTAGCTCCGCCTACGAGCAGTACTTC. The rearrangement uses TRBV7-2 and TRBJ2-7; 8 bases map to TRBD2. The CDR3 extends over 15 amino acids. Germline V gives CDR1 SGHTA, CDR2 FQGNSA. The trim removed 1 base at V and 2 bases at J, leaving 4 bases unmatched.

This clonotype was seen more than once but under ten times. The DNA for the CDR3 is TGTGCCAGCAGTTTCTCAGGGGTAGTCTACAATGAGCAGTTCTTC. Translated: CASSFSGVVYNEQFF. V gene TRBV28 combines with J gene TRBJ2-1; D is perhaps TRBD1 (6 bases). CDR3 length: 15 residues. Trimming removed 3 bases from V and 3 bases from J, with 12 bases in between. CDR1 and CDR2 (germline): MDHEN, SYDVKM.

This clonotype was found a few times. The chain is built from TRBV12-3 or TRBV12-4 and TRBJ2-1; 7 bases match TRBD1. This CDR3 spans 16 amino acids. The V gene end was trimmed by 5 bases and the J gene end by 0 bases; junction bases not matched to a gene: 7. The CDR3 sequence is CASSAPGQPSYNEQFF. CDR3 bases: TGTGCCAGCAGTGCACCGGGACAGCCCTCCTACAATGAGCAGTTCTTC.